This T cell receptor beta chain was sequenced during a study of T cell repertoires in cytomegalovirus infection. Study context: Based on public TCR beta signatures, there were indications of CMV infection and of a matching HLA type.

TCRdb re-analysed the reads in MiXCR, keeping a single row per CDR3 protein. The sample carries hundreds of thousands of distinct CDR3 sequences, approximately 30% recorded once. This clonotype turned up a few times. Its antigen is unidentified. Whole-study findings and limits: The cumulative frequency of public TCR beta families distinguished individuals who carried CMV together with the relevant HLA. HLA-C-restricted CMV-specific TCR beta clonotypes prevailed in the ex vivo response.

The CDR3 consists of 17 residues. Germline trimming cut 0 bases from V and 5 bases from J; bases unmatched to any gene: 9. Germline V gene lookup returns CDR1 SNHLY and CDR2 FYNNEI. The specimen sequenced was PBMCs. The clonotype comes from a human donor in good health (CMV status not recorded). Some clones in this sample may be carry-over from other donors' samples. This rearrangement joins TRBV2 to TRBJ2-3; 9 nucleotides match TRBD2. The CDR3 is CASSEALWRGGRDTQYF. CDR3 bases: TGTGCCAGCAGTGAAGCGCTTTGGCGGGGGGGCCGAGATACGCAGTATTTT. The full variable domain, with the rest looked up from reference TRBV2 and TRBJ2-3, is EPEVTQTPSHQVTQMGQEVILRCVPISNHLYFYWYRQILGQKVEFLVSFYNNEISEKSEIFDDQFSVERPDGSNFTLKIRSTKLEDSAMYFCASSEALWRGGRDTQYFGPGTRLTVL.